This T cell receptor beta chain is from a study of CD8 T cells in ankylosing spondylitis. Trimming left V 2 bases short and J 1 base short, with 15 bases between. CDR3 length: 17 amino acids. Per the germline V gene, CDR1 is SGHAT and CDR2 is FQNNGV. TCRdb processed the 5' RACE reads anew with MiXCR; each CDR3 protein has one entry. The sample lists roughly 130,000 distinct CDR3 sequences, roughly 15% occurring once. This clonotype occurred many times. Sequenced: blood, either unsorted or a sorted T cell fraction (not recorded which). J is TRBJ1-3 and V is TRBV11-2; a possible D gene is TRBD1 (6 bases). The TCR comes from a female donor with ankylosing spondylitis or in good health (not recorded which). DNA for the CDR3: TGTGCCAGCAGCTTAAGTTCAGGGGTGACTTCTGGAAACACCATATATTTT. This gives the protein CASSLSSGVTSGNTIYF.